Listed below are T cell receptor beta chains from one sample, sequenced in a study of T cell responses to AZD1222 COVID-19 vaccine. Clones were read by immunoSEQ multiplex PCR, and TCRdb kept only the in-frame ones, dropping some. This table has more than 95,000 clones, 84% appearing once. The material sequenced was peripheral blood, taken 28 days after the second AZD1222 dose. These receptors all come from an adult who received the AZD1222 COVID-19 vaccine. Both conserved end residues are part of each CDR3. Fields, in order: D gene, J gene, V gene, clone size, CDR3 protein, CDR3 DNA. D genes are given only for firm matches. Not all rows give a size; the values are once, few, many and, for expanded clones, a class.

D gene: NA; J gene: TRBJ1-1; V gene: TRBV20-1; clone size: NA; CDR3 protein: CSAQRNTEAFF; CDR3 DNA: TGCAGTGCTCAACGGAACACTGAAGCTTTCTTT
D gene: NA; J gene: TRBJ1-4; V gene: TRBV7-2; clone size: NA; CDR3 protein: CASSWGPEKLFF; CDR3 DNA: TGTGCCAGCAGCTGGGGGCCCGAAAAACTGTTTTTT
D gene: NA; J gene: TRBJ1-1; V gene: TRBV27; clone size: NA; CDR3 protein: CASSLSGVMNTEAFF; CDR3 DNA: TGTGCCAGCAGTTTATCGGGGGTAATGAACACTGAAGCTTTCTTT
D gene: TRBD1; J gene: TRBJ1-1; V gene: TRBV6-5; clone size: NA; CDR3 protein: CASSYSGTGEAFF; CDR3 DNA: TGTGCCAGCAGTTACTCAGGGACAGGGGAGGCTTTCTTT
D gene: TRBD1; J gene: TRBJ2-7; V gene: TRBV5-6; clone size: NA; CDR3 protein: CASNVVGTGDNYEQYF; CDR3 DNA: TGTGCCAGCAACGTTGTCGGGACAGGGGATAACTACGAGCAGTACTTC
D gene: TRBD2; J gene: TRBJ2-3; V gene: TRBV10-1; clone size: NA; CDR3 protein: CASSDPDSGESDTQYF; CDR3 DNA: TGCGCCAGCAGTGACCCAGACAGCGGGGAGTCAGATACGCAGTATTTT
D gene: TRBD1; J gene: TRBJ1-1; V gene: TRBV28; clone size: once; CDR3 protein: CASSSGGWTEAFF; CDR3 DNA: TGTGCCAGCAGTTCAGGGGGCTGGACTGAAGCTTTCTTT
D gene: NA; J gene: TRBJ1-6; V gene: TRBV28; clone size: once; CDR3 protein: CASSSAQGLGSPLHF; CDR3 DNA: TGTGCCAGCAGTTCCGCACAGGGTTTAGGTTCACCCCTCCACTTT
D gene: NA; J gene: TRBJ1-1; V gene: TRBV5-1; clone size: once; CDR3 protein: CASTAGGPTEAFF; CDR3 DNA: TGCGCCAGCACGGCGGGGGGCCCCACTGAAGCTTTCTTT
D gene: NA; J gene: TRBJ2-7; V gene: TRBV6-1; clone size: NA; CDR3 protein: CASSEEIYEQYF; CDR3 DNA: TGTGCCAGCAGTGAAGAGATCTACGAGCAGTACTTC
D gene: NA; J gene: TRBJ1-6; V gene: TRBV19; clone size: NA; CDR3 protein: CASRETGWNSPLHF; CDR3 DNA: TGTGCCAGTAGAGAGACAGGTTGGAATTCACCCCTCCACTTT
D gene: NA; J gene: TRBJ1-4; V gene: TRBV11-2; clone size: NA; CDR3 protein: CASSLDRAGREKLFF; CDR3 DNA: TGTGCCAGCAGCTTAGATAGAGCAGGGAGAGAAAAACTGTTTTTT
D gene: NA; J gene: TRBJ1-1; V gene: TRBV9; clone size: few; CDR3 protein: CASSVRGGWDTEAFF; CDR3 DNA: TGTGCCAGCAGCGTACGGGGTGGTTGGGACACTGAAGCTTTCTTT
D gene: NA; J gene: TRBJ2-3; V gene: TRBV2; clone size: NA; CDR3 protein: CASARGTSTDTQYF; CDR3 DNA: TGTGCCAGCGCCCGAGGGACCAGCACAGATACGCAGTATTTT
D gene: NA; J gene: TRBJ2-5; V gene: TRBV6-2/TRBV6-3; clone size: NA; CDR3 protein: CASSYPDYQETQYF; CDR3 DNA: TGTGCCAGCAGTTACCCGGACTACCAAGAGACCCAGTACTTC
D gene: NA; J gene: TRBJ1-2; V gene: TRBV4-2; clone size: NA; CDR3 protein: CASSQGAGRTFGYTF; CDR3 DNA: TGTGCCAGCAGCCAAGGCGCTGGCCGAACATTTGGCTACACCTTC
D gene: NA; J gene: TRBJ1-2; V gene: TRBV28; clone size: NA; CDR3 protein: CASSPGGVRNYGYTF; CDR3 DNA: TGTGCCAGCAGCCCTGGGGGGGTTAGGAACTATGGCTACACCTTC
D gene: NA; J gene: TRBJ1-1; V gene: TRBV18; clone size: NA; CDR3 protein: CASSQGGEDTEAFF; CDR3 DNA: TGTGCCAGCTCCCAAGGTGGAGAGGACACTGAAGCTTTCTTT
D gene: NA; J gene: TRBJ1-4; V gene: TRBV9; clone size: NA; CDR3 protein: CASSGEGPNEKLFF; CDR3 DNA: TGTGCCAGCAGCGGAGAGGGACCTAATGAAAAACTGTTTTTT
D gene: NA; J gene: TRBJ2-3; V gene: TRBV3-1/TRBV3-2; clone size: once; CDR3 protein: CASSQGRRGPLTDTQYF; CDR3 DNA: TGTGCAAGCAGCCAAGGAAGACGGGGGCCCCTCACAGATACGCAGTATTTT
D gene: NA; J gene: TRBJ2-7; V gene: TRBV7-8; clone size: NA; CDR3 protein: CASSTREGTTYEQYF; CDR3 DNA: TGTGCCAGCAGTACGCGTGAGGGGACCACCTACGAGCAGTACTTC
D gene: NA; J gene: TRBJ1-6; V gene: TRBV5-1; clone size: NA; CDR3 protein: CASSLARGSGDSPLHF; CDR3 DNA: TGCGCCAGCAGCTTGGCCCGGGGATCGGGTGATTCACCCCTCCACTTT
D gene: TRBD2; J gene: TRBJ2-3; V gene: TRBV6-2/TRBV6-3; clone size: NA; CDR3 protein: CASSYPSAGGKSSTDTQYF; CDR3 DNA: TGTGCCAGCAGTTACCCCTCAGCGGGGGGAAAATCTAGCACAGATACGCAGTATTTT
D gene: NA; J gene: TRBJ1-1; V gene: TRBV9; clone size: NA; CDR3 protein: CASSPTGLLNTEAFF; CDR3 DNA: TGTGCCAGCAGCCCAACGGGACTGCTGAACACTGAAGCTTTCTTT
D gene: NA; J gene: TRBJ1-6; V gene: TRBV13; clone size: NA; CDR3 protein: CASSLRQTGWNSPLHF; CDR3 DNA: TGTGCCAGCAGCTTAAGGCAAACAGGGTGGAATTCACCCCTCCACTTT
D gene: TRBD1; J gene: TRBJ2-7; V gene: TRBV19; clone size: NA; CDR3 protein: CASSNPGTGYEQYF; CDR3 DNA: TGTGCCAGTAGCAACCCCGGGACAGGTTACGAGCAGTACTTC
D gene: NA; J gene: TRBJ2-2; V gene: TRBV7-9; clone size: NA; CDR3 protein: CASSLIGELFF; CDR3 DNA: TGTGCCAGCAGCTTAATTGGGGAGCTGTTTTTT
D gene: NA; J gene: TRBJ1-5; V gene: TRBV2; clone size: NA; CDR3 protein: CASSEGGYQHF; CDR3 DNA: TGTGCCAGCAGTGAGGGAGGATACCAGCATTTT
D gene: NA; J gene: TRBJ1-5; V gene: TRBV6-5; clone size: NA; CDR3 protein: CASQRVNEPQHF; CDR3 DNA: TGTGCCAGCCAAAGAGTGAACGAGCCCCAGCATTTT
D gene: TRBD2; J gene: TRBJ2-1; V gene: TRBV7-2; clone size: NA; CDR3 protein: CASSLAPTSGVKNEQFF; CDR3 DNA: TGTGCCAGCAGCTTAGCCCCGACTAGCGGGGTAAAGAATGAGCAGTTCTTC
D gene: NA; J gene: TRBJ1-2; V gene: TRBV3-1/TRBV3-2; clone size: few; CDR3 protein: CASSRGGLDGYTF; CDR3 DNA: TGTGCCAGCAGTCGTGGGGGGTTGGATGGCTACACCTTC
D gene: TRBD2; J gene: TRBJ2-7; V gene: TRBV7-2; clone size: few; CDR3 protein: CASARGLAGYEQYF; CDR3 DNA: TGTGCCAGCGCAAGGGGACTAGCGGGCTACGAGCAGTACTTC
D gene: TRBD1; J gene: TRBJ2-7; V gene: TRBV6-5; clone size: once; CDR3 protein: CASSTGQGNEQYF; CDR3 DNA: TGTGCCAGCAGTACCGGACAGGGAAATGAGCAGTACTTC
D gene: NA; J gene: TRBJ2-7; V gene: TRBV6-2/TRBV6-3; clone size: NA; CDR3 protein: CASSYSRRNDHFYEQYF; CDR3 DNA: TGTGCCAGCAGTTACTCGAGGCGGAATGATCACTTCTACGAGCAGTACTTC
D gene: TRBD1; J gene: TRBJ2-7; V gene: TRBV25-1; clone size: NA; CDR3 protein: CASSEWTGGYEQYF; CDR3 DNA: TGTGCCAGCAGTGAATGGACAGGGGGATACGAGCAGTACTTC
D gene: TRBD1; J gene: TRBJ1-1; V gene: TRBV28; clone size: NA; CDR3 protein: CASSSTGGLRAEAFF; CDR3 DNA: TGTGCCAGCAGTTCCACAGGGGGCTTAAGGGCTGAAGCTTTCTTT
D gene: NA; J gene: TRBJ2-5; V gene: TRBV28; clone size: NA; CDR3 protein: CASSFTGKTQYF; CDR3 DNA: TGTGCCAGCAGTTTTACGGGAAAGACCCAGTACTTC
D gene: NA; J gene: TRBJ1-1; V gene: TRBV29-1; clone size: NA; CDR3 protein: CSVGQFNTEAFF; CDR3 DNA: TGCAGCGTTGGACAGTTTAACACTGAAGCTTTCTTT
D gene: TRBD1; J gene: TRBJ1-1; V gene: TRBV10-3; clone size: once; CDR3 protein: CAISESTGTGYTEAFF; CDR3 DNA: TGTGCCATCAGTGAGTCCACCGGGACAGGATATACTGAAGCTTTCTTT
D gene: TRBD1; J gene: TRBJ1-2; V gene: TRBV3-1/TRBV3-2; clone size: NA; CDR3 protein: CASSFDRGQANF; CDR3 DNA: TGTGCCAGCAGCTTCGACAGGGGACAAGCCAACTTC
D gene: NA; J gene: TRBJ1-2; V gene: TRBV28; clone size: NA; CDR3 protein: CASSRATQGSYGYTF; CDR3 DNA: TGTGCCAGCAGCCGAGCTACACAGGGAAGCTATGGCTACACCTTC
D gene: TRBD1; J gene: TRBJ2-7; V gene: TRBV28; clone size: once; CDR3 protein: CASSRTGWQYF; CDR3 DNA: TGTGCCAGCAGTAGGACAGGGTGGCAGTACTTC
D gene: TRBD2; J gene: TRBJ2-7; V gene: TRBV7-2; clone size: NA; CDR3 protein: CASSDPGLASDEQYF; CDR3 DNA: TGTGCCAGCAGCGATCCGGGACTAGCGAGCGACGAGCAGTACTTC
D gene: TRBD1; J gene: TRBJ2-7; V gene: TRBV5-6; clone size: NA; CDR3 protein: CASSLIGQASSYEQYF; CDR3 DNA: TGTGCCAGCAGCTTAATCGGACAGGCCAGTTCCTACGAGCAGTACTTC
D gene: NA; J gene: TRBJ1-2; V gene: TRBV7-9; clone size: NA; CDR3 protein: CASSGVASYGYTF; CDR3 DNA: TGTGCCAGCAGCGGGGTGGCTAGCTATGGCTACACCTTC
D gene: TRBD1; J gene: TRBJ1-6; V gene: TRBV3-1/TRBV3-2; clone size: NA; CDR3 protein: CASSFSGTGTLKALHF; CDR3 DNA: TGTGCCAGCAGCTTCTCCGGGACAGGGACCCTTAAGGCCCTCCACTTT
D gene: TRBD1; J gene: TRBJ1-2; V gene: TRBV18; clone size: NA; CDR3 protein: CASSPPKQGASGYTF; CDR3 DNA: TGTGCCAGCTCACCACCCAAACAGGGGGCTAGCGGCTACACCTTC
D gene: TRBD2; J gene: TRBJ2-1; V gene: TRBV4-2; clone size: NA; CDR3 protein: CASSPLGSGGLDEQFF; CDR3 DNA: TGTGCCAGCAGCCCCCTGGGTAGCGGGGGGCTGGATGAGCAGTTCTTC
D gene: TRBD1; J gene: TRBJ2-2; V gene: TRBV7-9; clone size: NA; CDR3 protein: CASSLADRGDTGELFF; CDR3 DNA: TGTGCCAGCAGCTTAGCGGACAGGGGGGACACCGGGGAGCTGTTTTTT
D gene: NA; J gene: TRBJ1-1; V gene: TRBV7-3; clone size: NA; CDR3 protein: CASSYSTDTEAFF; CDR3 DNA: TGTGCCAGCAGCTATAGCACGGACACTGAAGCTTTCTTT
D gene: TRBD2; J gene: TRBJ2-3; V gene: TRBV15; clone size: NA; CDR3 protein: CATSTRTRPSTDTQYF; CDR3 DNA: TGTGCCACCAGCACTAGGACTAGACCTAGCACAGATACGCAGTATTTT
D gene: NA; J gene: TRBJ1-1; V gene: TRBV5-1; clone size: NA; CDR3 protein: CASSLVGHLNTEAFF; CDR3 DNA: TGCGCCAGCAGCTTGGTCGGACACCTGAACACTGAAGCTTTCTTT